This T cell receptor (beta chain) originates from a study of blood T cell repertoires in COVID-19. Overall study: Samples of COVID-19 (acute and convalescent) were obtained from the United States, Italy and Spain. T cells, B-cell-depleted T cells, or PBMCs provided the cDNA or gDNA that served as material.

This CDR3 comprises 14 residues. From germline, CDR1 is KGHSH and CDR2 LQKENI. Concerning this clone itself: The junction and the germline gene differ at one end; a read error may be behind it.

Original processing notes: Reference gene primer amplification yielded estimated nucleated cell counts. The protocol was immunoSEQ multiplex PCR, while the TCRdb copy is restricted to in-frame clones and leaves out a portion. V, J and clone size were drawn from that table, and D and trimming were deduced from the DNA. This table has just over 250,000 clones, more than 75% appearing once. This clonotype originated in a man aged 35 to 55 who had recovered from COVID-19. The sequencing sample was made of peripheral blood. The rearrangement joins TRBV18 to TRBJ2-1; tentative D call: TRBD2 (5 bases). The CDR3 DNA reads TGTGCCAGCTCACCGGGGAACCAACTAGTTCGCGGGCTCTTC. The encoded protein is CASSPGNQLVRGLF.